This TCR beta chain stems from a study of technical replicates of blood from several donors. This CDR3 spans 14 amino acids. Germline V gene lookup returns CDR1 SNHLY and CDR2 FYNNEI. V gave up 7 bases and J gave up 0 bases, with 12 bases separating them. Profiling relied on immunoSEQ multiplex PCR, and the TCRdb table lists in-frame clones only, not all of them. The sample consists of around 12,000 clones, around 79% of them appearing once. This receptor was identified in a human donor in good health. J is TRBJ1-1 and V is TRBV2, with a possible D match to TRBD1 (5 bases). Sequencing input: PBMCs. CDR3 residues: CASTQGNLNTEAFF. The CDR3 DNA reads TGTGCCAGCACGCAGGGTAACCTGAACACTGAAGCTTTCTTT. Together with reference TRBV2 and TRBJ1-1, the CDR3 gives the full variable domain: EPEVTQTPSHQVTQMGQEVILRCVPISNHLYFYWYRQILGQKVEFLVSFYNNEISEKSEIFDDQFSVERPDGSNFTLKIRSTKLEDSAMYFCASTQGNLNTEAFFGQGTRLTVV.